The following is a T cell receptor (beta chain) sequence with its context. What it binds is unknown. This sample was taken from a study of cytomegalovirus exposure and HLA in healthy donors. Study at large: When 300 to 400 donors were genotyped, 80% to 90% of them were found to fall in the Caucasian-associated ancestry cluster. Regarding the study as a whole: The HLA-A and HLA-B alleles of most subjects were reportedly predicted accurately from TCR beta sequences. Among donors in an Asian-associated ancestry cluster, a later analysis reportedly found fewer N-insertions than the approximately 700-donor mean.

PCR employed 60 Vbeta and 13 Jbeta primers. Profiled with immunoSEQ multiplex PCR; TCRdb holds only in-frame clones, not every one. Of some 160,000 clones detected, roughly 80% appear once; the ten largest clones hold 3.5% to 5.5%. The CDR3 loop spans 14 amino acids. Looked up from germline, CDR1 is PRHDT and CDR2 is FYEKMQ (reference sequence). V was cut by 3 bases and J by 2 bases, with 11 bases left in between. The sample consisted of PBMCs. The chain is built from TRBV13 and TRBJ2-7; D is undetermined. The TCR originated in a woman aged 40-49 years in good health and CMV-seropositive. CDR3 protein: CASSFLGGAYEQYF. The CDR3 coding sequence is TGTGCCAGCAGCTTCCTAGGCGGAGCCTACGAGCAGTACTTC.